The source of this T cell receptor beta chain is a study of blood T cell repertoires in COVID-19. Study details: Samples came from the United States, Italy and Spain, spanning acute and convalescent COVID-19. PBMCs, B-cell-depleted T cells, or T cells were the source of the cDNA or gDNA that made up the material.

In its sample, this clone was seen a few times. Per the original methods: Scientists estimated how many nucleated cells there were by amplifying reference gene primers. The data were produced by immunoSEQ multiplex PCR, yet TCRdb's version contains in-frame clones alone and is incomplete. D and trimming come from the DNA, and the V and J calls and clone size come from that table. The sample includes approximately 300,000 clones, roughly nine tenths of them seen just once. V dropped 1 base and J dropped 6 bases, with 11 bases sitting between them. Germline V lookup: CDR1 SGHKS, CDR2 YYEKEE (reference sequence). The CDR3 is made up of 15 amino acids.

The rearrangement uses TRBV5-5 and TRBJ1-6; D remains unclear. The sequence derives from a man aged 18 to 30 with active or convalescent COVID-19. Sequencing was carried out using peripheral blood. CDR3 protein: CASSLRWQVNSPLHF. The DNA for the CDR3 is TGTGCCAGCAGCTTGCGATGGCAGGTTAATTCACCCCTCCACTTT.